Sequencing of this T cell receptor beta chain was carried out in a study of breast tumors, draining lymph nodes, adjacent tissues (dated by TCRdb to the mid-2010s). For the study in its entirety: Breast cancer patients provided tumor, adjacent nontumor tissue and axillary lymph nodes, and the study compared the TCR beta repertoires across these three sources. In human breast cancer, the study set out to assess how tumor, surrounding tissue and draining lymph node repertoires relate to one another and whether T cells might be exchanged between them. General study outcomes and caveats: Tumor and nontumor tissue repertoires were found to be significantly more similar in luminal-like than in basal-like breast cancer. The study presented the conclusion that tumor T cells originate in lymph nodes as consistent with a hypothesis, not as something directly demonstrated. The data were judged consistent with most tumor T cells deriving from the lymph node and then expanding within tumor tissue. T-cell repertoire diversity in tumors was found to be lower than in lymph nodes but higher than in nontumor tissue, and preferential V and J gene usage was observed.

This clonotype was observed at least ten times. What antigen it recognizes has not been identified. No per-base quality is available; no much larger clone lies one base away. V gives up 5 bases and J gives up 5 bases, and the segment between their germline ends measures 13 bases. CDR1 and CDR2 are drawn from the germline V gene: SQVTM, ANQGSEA. The CDR3, cysteine through phenylalanine, is 12 amino acids long. Of the read, only the CDR3 DNA is kept; its 36 bases are in frame from base 1. The lymph node samples were taken from the axillary draining lymph nodes of breast cancer patients. The sequencer was an Illumina HiSeq 2000. Multiplex PCR amplification was used to generate the TCR beta chain libraries. The amplified TCR beta chain products were analyzed by high-throughput sequencing. Starting from the raw public reads, TCRdb applied fastp trimming at Q25, assembled clones with MiXCR and retained in-frame beta chains. Rows with a matching CDR3 protein are joined into one entry that keeps the most common DNA and genes. The sample data list fewer than 150,000 distinct CDR3 sequences, and 21% of these were observed just once. Clones ranked in the top ten supply over 2% of the sample.

The sample taken for sequencing was axillary lymph node tissue. The rearranged chain carries TRBV29-1 and TRBJ2-7; the D gene could be either TRBD1 or TRBD2, each agreeing at 6 bases. The source of this sequence is a female donor with breast cancer. Some clones in this sample may be carry-over from other donors' samples. Here the CDR3 is given as CSVRGDFNEQYF. The sequenced DNA: TGCAGCGTTAGGGGGGATTTCAACGAGCAGTACTTC.